Presented here are 31 T cell receptor beta chains from one specimen sequenced in a study of radiotherapy plus CTLA-4 blockade in lung cancer. Profiled with immunoSEQ multiplex PCR; TCRdb holds only in-frame clones, not every one. Altogether about 84,000 clones are present, about three quarters being singletons, with the ten largest covering over 12%. The starting material was peripheral blood, obtained from a patient treated with radiotherapy plus ipilimumab. The origin of the receptors is a human donor with non-small cell lung cancer that progressed on radiotherapy plus ipilimumab.

The chain employs TRBV28 and TRBJ2-3, with TRBD1 identical over 7 bases. With V trimmed by 2 bases and J by 2 bases, 13 bases remained unmatched. Germline V gene lookup returns CDR1 MDHEN and CDR2 SYDVKM. CDR3 length: 18 amino acids. This chain's CDR3 is CASSLRKGRGSPTDTQYF. In DNA, the CDR3 is TGTGCCAGCAGTTTAAGAAAGGGCAGGGGGAGTCCCACAGATACGCAGTATTTT.

This clone was seen more than once but under ten times. The V call is TRBV5-8, the J call TRBJ2-3, with D perhaps matching TRBD2 (5 bases). CDR1 is SGHTS, CDR2 YDEGEE, per germline. The CDR3 has 12 amino acids. V lost 4 bases and J lost 7, with 10 bases in between. In DNA form, the CDR3 reads TGTGCCAGCAGCGCCACTAGTTATACGCAGTATTTT. It codes for CASSATSYTQYF.

V and J are TRBV28 and TRBJ1-5; 7 bases align to TRBD1. V lost 6 bases, J lost 2 bases, and 10 bases stayed unmatched. The germline CDR1 and CDR2 sequences are MDHEN and SYDVKM. The length of the CDR3 is 16 residues. The CDR3 sequence is CASSIRQGSGNQPQHF. The CDR3 DNA reads as TGTGCCAGCAGCATCCGACAGGGTTCCGGCAATCAGCCCCAGCATTTT.

The CDR3 bases are TGTGCCAGCGTTCCGGGGCCGGCGAACACTGAAGCTTTCTTT. Translation: CASVPGPANTEAFF. The V call is TRBV6-1, the J call TRBJ1-1; TRBD1 is a possible D gene (5 bases). V was pared by 8 bases and J by 1 base, with 14 bases between. CDR1 is MNHNS and CDR2 is SASEGT in the germline V gene. This CDR3 spans 14 amino acids.

The chain employs TRBV2 and TRBJ1-1; D remains ambiguous. Looked up from germline, CDR1 is SNHLY and CDR2 is FYNNEI. Trimming left V 6 bases short and J 4 bases short, with 18 bases between. There are 15 residues in the CDR3. CDR3 nucleotides: TGTGCCAGCAGCCCTACCCGAACTATCTCCACTGAAGCTTTCTTT. Translation gives CASSPTRTISTEAFF.

DNA of the CDR3: TGTGCCAGCAGCTTAAGGACAGGGACCTCCTACGAGCAGTACTTC. This sequence encodes CASSLRTGTSYEQYF. V is TRBV11-3 and J is TRBJ2-7; 8 bases line up with TRBD1. The germline V gene encodes CDR1 SGHNT and CDR2 YENEEA. V lost 2 bases, J lost 0 bases, and 3 bases stayed unmatched. The CDR3 totals 15 residues.

The chain uses TRBV4-3 and TRBJ1-1; D unresolved. The germline V gene has CDR1 LGHNA and CDR2 YSLEER. This CDR3 has 13 residues. Between the trimmed V and J ends, which lost 1 base and 4 bases, there was a span of 7 bases. The CDR3: CASSQGKSTEAFF. The CDR3 bases are TGCGCCAGCAGCCAAGGTAAGAGCACTGAAGCTTTCTTT.

This clone was counted a single time. The CDR3 loop is CASSFEAGTSGANVLTF. CDR3 bases: TGTGCCAGCAGCTTCGAGGCAGGGACCTCTGGGGCCAACGTCCTGACTTTC. This sequence joins TRBV5-6 and TRBJ2-6, with D perhaps assigned TRBD1 or TRBD2 (5 bases each). V was clipped by 2 bases and J by 0 bases, with 12 bases between them. The CDR3 covers 17 residues. The germline V gene has CDR1 SGHDT and CDR2 YYEEEE. The variable domain in full, completed from reference TRBV5-6 and TRBJ2-6, reads DAGVTQSPTHLIKTRGQQVTLRCSPKSGHDTVSWYQQALGQGPQFIFQYYEEEERQRGNFPDRFSGHQFPNYSSELNVNALLLGDSALYLCASSFEAGTSGANVLTFGAGSRLTVL.

This sequence joins TRBV7-9 and TRBJ2-7; TRBD1 matches 7 bases. Germline CDR1 and CDR2: SEHNR and FQNEAQ (reference sequence). J gave up 7 bases and V 4 bases, and 16 bases lay outside the gene matches. The CDR3 has 16 amino acids. The chain's CDR3 is CASSSALDRWLGEQYF. CDR3 sequence (DNA): TGTGCCAGCAGCTCCGCTTTGGACAGGTGGCTTGGTGAGCAGTACTTC. The complete variable domain, with remaining parts taken from reference TRBV7-9 and TRBJ2-7, reads DTGVSQNPRHKITKRGQNVTFRCDPISEHNRLYWYRQTLGQGPEFLTYFQNEAQLEKSRLLSDRFSAERPKGSFSTLEIQRTEQGDSAMYLCASSSALDRWLGEQYFGPGTRLTVT.

The gene calls are TRBV9 and TRBJ1-1; no definite D call. Between the trimmed V and J ends, which lost 4 bases and 5 bases, there was a span of 12 bases. The CDR3 runs to 13 residues. Germline loops: CDR1 SGDLS, CDR2 YYNGEE. CDR3 loop: CASSPGPGTEAFF. The CDR3 nucleotides are TGTGCCAGCAGCCCAGGACCGGGGACTGAAGCTTTCTTT. The whole variable domain, remainder taken from reference TRBV9 and TRBJ1-1, is DSGVTQTPKHLITATGQRVTLRCSPRSGDLSVYWYQQSLDQGLQFLIQYYNGEERAKGNILERFSAQQFPDLHSELNLSSLELGDSALYFCASSPGPGTEAFFGQGTRLTVV.

The chain couples TRBV5-1 to TRBJ2-5; either TRBD1 or TRBD2 may supply D (5 bases each). Germline-derived CDR1 and CDR2 are SGHRS and YFSETQ. This CDR3 has 16 residues. Trimming stripped 3 bases from V and 3 bases from J, with 18 bases between. This chain's CDR3 is CASSSRGRQIEETQYF. The CDR3 DNA reads as TGCGCCAGCAGCTCCCGGGGACGGCAAATCGAAGAGACCCAGTACTTC. Based on the CDR3 plus reference TRBV5-1 and TRBJ2-5, the full variable domain is KAGVTQTPRYLIKTRGQQVTLSCSPISGHRSVSWYQQTPGQGLQFLFEYFSETQRNKGNFPGRFSGRQFSNSRSEMNVSTLELGDSALYLCASSSRGRQIEETQYFGPGTRLLVL.

In nucleotides, the CDR3 is TGTGCCAGCAGCCATCTAACAGGGGTAGTTGACTACACCTTC. This encodes CASSHLTGVVDYTF. The rearrangement uses TRBV27 and TRBJ1-2; 7 positions agree with TRBD1. The J segment lost 10 bases and the V segment lost 6 bases, leaving 14 bases of the junction unmatched. This CDR3 has 14 amino acids. Looked up from germline, CDR1 is MNHEY and CDR2 is SMNVEV (reference sequence).

The CDR3 DNA reads as TGTGCCAGCAGTGTTTGGGGTTTGGAAGAGACCCAGTACTTC. It translates to CASSVWGLEETQYF. This chain connects TRBV2 to TRBJ2-5; D is ambiguous. The CDR3 totals 14 residues. The V gene's germline CDR1 is SNHLY and CDR2 FYNNEI. V shed 4 bases and J shed 3 bases, with 12 bases lying between them.

The gene calls are TRBV10-3 and TRBJ2-5; D not certain. The CDR3 length is 11 residues. Trimming left V 4 bases short and J 4 bases short, with 4 bases between. CDR1 is ENHRY and CDR2 is SYGVKD in the germline V gene. The CDR3 loop reads CAISASETQYF. CDR3 sequence (DNA): TGTGCCATCAGTGCCTCAGAGACCCAGTACTTC.

A few counts support this clone. V usage is TRBV5-1 and J usage is TRBJ2-7; unclear D gene. Germline V lookup: CDR1 SGHRS, CDR2 YFSETQ. The CDR3 has 15 amino acids. The ends were cut back, 5 bases at V and 1 base at J, with 16 bases in the middle. CDR3 loop: CASRPRITSSYEQYF. The CDR3 DNA follows: TGCGCCAGCAGGCCGAGGATAACATCATCCTACGAGCAGTACTTC.

The chain links TRBV28 to TRBJ1-1; D unresolved. CDR3 length: 13 amino acids. Trimming took 3 bases from V and 0 from J, leaving 5 bases between them. The germline V gene has CDR1 MDHEN and CDR2 SYDVKM. CDR3 coding DNA: TGTGCCAGCAGTTTTGGTCTGAACACTGAAGCTTTCTTT. It yields the protein CASSFGLNTEAFF.

The chain couples TRBV7-6 to TRBJ2-7, with D perhaps matching TRBD2 (6 bases). The V end lost 0 bases, the J end lost 2 bases, and 11 bases lay between the germline ends. The CDR3 is 15 amino acids. Germline V gene data show CDR1 as SGHVS and CDR2 as FNYEAQ. DNA for the CDR3: TGTGCCAGCAGCTTAGCGGGTTCGGGGGCCTACGAGCAGTACTTC. Protein: CASSLAGSGAYEQYF.

The chain joins TRBV6-1 to TRBJ2-1, with D hard to call. Trimming removed 6 bases from V and 5 bases from J, with 11 bases in between. CDR1 and CDR2 (germline): MNHNS, SASEGT. The CDR3 runs 13 residues. The CDR3 DNA reads TGTGCCAGCAGGCCTACCGGCAACAATGAGCAGTTCTTC. The encoded protein is CASRPTGNNEQFF.

The gene calls are TRBV28 and TRBJ2-7; D gene ambiguous. The germline gives CDR1 MDHEN, CDR2 SYDVKM. The CDR3 length is 14 residues. With 10 bases removed from V and 2 bases from J, the gap between germline ends came to 18 bases. The CDR3 protein is CATRDELGTYEQYF. The DNA for the CDR3 is TGTGCCACCCGCGATGAGCTGGGGACCTACGAGCAGTACTTC.

The chain couples TRBV7-9 to TRBJ2-3; D may be TRBD2 (6 bases). CDR3 length: 18 residues. Germline-derived CDR1 and CDR2 are SEHNR and FQNEAQ (reference sequence). V was trimmed by 4 bases and J by 1 base, leaving 21 bases between them. The CDR3 DNA is TGTGCCAGCAGCTCCCGTCAGGAGGGGCCTCGGCGCACAGATACGCAGTATTTT. It yields the protein CASSSRQEGPRRTDTQYF.

This sequence joins TRBV5-1 and TRBJ2-5; 7 positions agree with TRBD1. Germline V gene data show CDR1 as SGHRS and CDR2 as YFSETQ. This CDR3 contains 14 residues. Losses at the gene ends were 2 bases for V and 4 bases for J; bases not matched to a gene: 5. CDR3 nucleotide sequence: TGCGCCAGCAGCTTACAGGGGATCGGAGAGACCCAGTACTTC. Amino acid sequence: CASSLQGIGETQYF.

This sequence joins TRBV6-1 and TRBJ1-5, with D unresolved. Germline V gene sequence: CDR1 MNHNS, CDR2 SASEGT. The CDR3 runs 15 residues. V lost 1 base, J lost 7 bases, and 14 bases lay in between. CDR3 region: CASSEVRSPLQPQHF. The DNA for the CDR3 is TGTGCCAGCAGTGAAGTTCGGAGTCCGTTGCAGCCCCAGCATTTT.

This clone occurred once. This chain links TRBV28 with TRBJ2-7; D may be TRBD2 (5 bases). V lost 3 bases to trimming and J lost 2 bases, with 11 bases between them. The CDR3 contains 14 residues. Germline lookup yields CDR1 MDHEN and CDR2 SYDVKM. The CDR3 DNA reads TGTGCCAGCAGTTTTGATCCGGGGACCTACGAGCAGTACTTC. It is translated as CASSFDPGTYEQYF.

This clone was found once. This sequence joins TRBV28 and TRBJ2-3; TRBD1 or TRBD2 may be the D gene (5 bases each). The ends were cut back, 5 bases at V and 0 bases at J, with 24 bases in the middle. From germline, CDR1 is MDHEN and CDR2 SYDVKM. This CDR3 is built from 19 residues. In nucleotides, the CDR3 is TGTGCCAGCAGTAATGCTGGGGGTCCCACCGGCTATAGCACAGATACGCAGTATTTT. It translates to CASSNAGGPTGYSTDTQYF.

This clone is a singleton in its sample. The V gene is TRBV7-2, the J gene TRBJ2-7, with D perhaps matching TRBD1 (6 bases). The CDR3 extends over 13 amino acids. Trimming removed 5 bases from V and 2 bases from J, with 10 bases in between. Per germline, CDR1 SGHTA and CDR2 FQGNSA. CDR3 coding DNA: TGTGCCAGCAGCCTCAGGGGAACCTACGAGCAGTACTTC. The encoded protein is CASSLRGTYEQYF.

This chain uses TRBV7-6 with TRBJ2-5; D is undetermined. V was cut by 3 bases and J by 2 bases, with 10 bases left in between. Germline loops: CDR1 SGHVS, CDR2 FNYEAQ. This CDR3 is built from 14 residues. In DNA, the CDR3 is TGTGCCAGCAGCTTGCGGATGGCACAAGAGACCCAGTACTTC. Its translation is CASSLRMAQETQYF.

The V and J genes are TRBV2 and TRBJ2-2; D gene unclear. The germline gives CDR1 SNHLY, CDR2 FYNNEI. CDR3 length: 15 amino acids. V lost 5 bases, J lost 0 bases, and 10 bases lay in between. The CDR3 nucleotides read TGTGCCAGCAGTCCTACCCGGACGAACACCGGGGAGCTGTTTTTT. Protein: CASSPTRTNTGELFF.

This clone came up a few times. J is TRBJ1-1 and V is TRBV28; D gene uncertain. Germline V gene lookup returns CDR1 MDHEN and CDR2 SYDVKM. The CDR3 spans 14 residues. The ends were cut back, 2 bases at V and 1 base at J, with 8 bases in the middle. Written as DNA, the CDR3 is TGTGCCAGCAGTTTAATAGCACAGAACACTGAAGCTTTCTTT. Translating it yields CASSLIAQNTEAFF.

This clone was counted a few times. Here the CDR3 omits its conserved ending phenylalanine or tryptophan, so a read error is the likely source. The limits of the CDR3 on the DNA are not certain, so only TCRdb's listed CDR3 is given. The CDR3 here is CASSPQSGFGGPL. J is TRBJ1-3 and V is TRBV7-9. Germline V CDR1 and CDR2: SEHNR, FQNEAQ (reference sequence). The CDR3 is 13 residues long, counting both termini.

The rearrangement joins TRBV7-9 to TRBJ2-7; D not certain. The germline V gene encodes CDR1 SEHNR and CDR2 FQNEAQ (reference sequence). This CDR3 is 12 amino acids long. Trimming removed 4 bases from V and 2 bases from J, with 6 bases in between. The CDR3 sequence is CASSSAPYEQYF. The DNA of the CDR3 is TGTGCCAGCAGCTCAGCCCCCTACGAGCAGTACTTC.

This chain links TRBV30 with TRBJ1-6; no clear D gene. This CDR3 is 14 amino acids long. V gave up 5 bases and J gave up 8 bases, with 16 bases separating them. Looked up from germline, CDR1 is GTSNPN and CDR2 is SVGIG (reference sequence). The CDR3 DNA follows: TGTGCCTGGGGATCCGGCCGGGTGGATTCACCCCTCCACTTT. Translated, it gives CAWGSGRVDSPLHF.